The 20 T cell receptor beta chains below were found in one sample sequenced in a study of cytomegalovirus exposure and HLA in healthy donors. The PCR employed 60 Vbeta primers together with 13 Jbeta primers. TCRdb keeps only in-frame clones here, not all; method: immunoSEQ multiplex PCR. The table lists roughly 290,000 clones, 80% of them singletons. What was sequenced was PBMCs. The receptors were sampled from a girl aged 2 to 10 in good health and CMV-seronegative.

This clone appeared a single time. V usage is TRBV29-1 and J usage is TRBJ2-3; 9 nucleotides agree with TRBD2. Germline V gene data show CDR1 as SQVTM and CDR2 as ANQGSEA. This CDR3 contains 15 residues. The ends lost 2 bases at V and 2 bases at J; junction bases unmatched: 5. The DNA for the CDR3 is TGCAGCGTTGAAAAGCGGGAGGACTCCACAGATACGCAGTATTTT. Its protein is CSVEKREDSTDTQYF.

The rearrangement uses TRBV29-1 and TRBJ2-3, with 8 bases matching TRBD2. J was trimmed by 0 bases and V by 7 bases; bases with no gene match: 9. Germline-derived CDR1 and CDR2 are SQVTM and ANQGSEA. The CDR3 covers 15 residues. The CDR3 nucleotides are TGCAGCGCGGGAGGGGTTTTAAGTAGCACAGATACGCAGTATTTT. Encoded protein: CSAGGVLSSTDTQYF.

The chain recombines TRBV2 with TRBJ1-1, with D unclear. The germline V and J ends were trimmed by 6 bases and 8 bases, with 10 bases remaining between them. The germline CDR1 and CDR2 sequences are SNHLY and FYNNEI. The CDR3 is 11 amino acids. CDR3 nucleotide sequence: TGTGCCAGCAGGGGCCGGGAGGAAGCTTTCTTT. Residues: CASRGREEAFF. Full variable domain (missing parts from reference TRBV2 and TRBJ1-1): EPEVTQTPSHQVTQMGQEVILRCVPISNHLYFYWYRQILGQKVEFLVSFYNNEISEKSEIFDDQFSVERPDGSNFTLKIRSTKLEDSAMYFCASRGREEAFFGQGTRLTVV.

Worth noting for this clone: The junction departs from germline at one end; a sequencing error may be responsible. The chain joins TRBV4-1 to TRBJ2-7; D remains unclear. The length of the CDR3 is 13 residues. Germline V CDR1 and CDR2: MGHRA, YSYEKL. CDR3 DNA: TGCGCCAGCAGCCCCCCCAGAAACTACGGGCAGTACTTC. Its translation is CASSPPRNYGQYF.

This chain joins TRBV19 and TRBJ2-7; perhaps TRBD1 as D (6 bases). This CDR3 spans 15 amino acids. Germline V lookup: CDR1 LNHDA, CDR2 SQIVND (reference sequence). Trimming removed 3 bases from V and 0 bases from J, with 12 bases in between. In DNA form, the CDR3 reads TGTGCCAGTAGTATTTACAGGGAAGGCTCCTACGAGCAGTACTTC. Its protein is CASSIYREGSYEQYF.

The chain links TRBV4-1 to TRBJ2-7; no firm D call. There are 15 residues in the CDR3. Germline V lookup: CDR1 MGHRA, CDR2 YSYEKL. Trimming cost V 1 base and J 5 bases, with 15 bases left between them. CDR3 nucleotide sequence: TGCGCCAGCAGCCAAGTCGGCACGGCGGATAACGAGCAGTACTTC. It specifies CASSQVGTADNEQYF.

The chain carries TRBV2 and TRBJ1-1; D gene unclear. Between the trimmed V and J ends, which lost 3 bases and 4 bases, there was a span of 12 bases. There are 14 residues in the CDR3. Germline V gene sequence: CDR1 SNHLY, CDR2 FYNNEI. The CDR3 DNA reads as TGTGCCAGCAGTGACATCCAAAGCGGCACTGAAGCTTTCTTT. Residues: CASSDIQSGTEAFF.

V usage is TRBV6-1 and J usage is TRBJ1-4; 9 nucleotides agree with TRBD1. J lost 3 bases, V lost 7 bases, and 6 bases had no gene match. The germline CDR1 and CDR2 sequences are MNHNS and SASEGT. The CDR3 extends over 15 amino acids. This CDR3 is CASNDRTGANEKLFF. CDR3 coding DNA: TGTGCCAGCAATGACAGGACAGGGGCTAATGAAAAACTGTTTTTT.

This clone was seen only a few times. This rearrangement joins TRBV30 to TRBJ2-1, with TRBD1 matching 7 bases. The CDR3 is 14 residues long. J lost 8 bases, V lost 5 bases, and 12 bases had no gene match. Germline V CDR1 and CDR2: GTSNPN, SVGIG (reference sequence). CDR3 amino acids: CAWADRVHNYEQFF. The CDR3 DNA reads TGTGCCTGGGCCGACAGGGTACATAATTATGAGCAGTTCTTC.

This sequence joins TRBV7-6 and TRBJ1-5; D unresolved. This CDR3 contains 15 residues. V was cut by 1 base and J by 0 bases, with 7 bases left in between. Per the germline V gene, CDR1 is SGHVS and CDR2 is FNYEAQ. The CDR3 nucleotides read TGTGCCAGCAGCTTAGAAGCCTATAGCAATCAGCCCCAGCATTTT. Translated, it gives CASSLEAYSNQPQHF.

The chain combines TRBV6-4 with TRBJ2-1; the D gene is possibly TRBD2 (6 bases). In germline, CDR1 is MRHNA, CDR2 SNTAGT. V lost 5 bases to trimming and J lost 3 bases, with 14 bases between them. The CDR3 runs to 15 residues. The CDR3, as DNA: TGTGCCAGCAGTCCCGCTGGGGGGAGCTACAATGAGCAGTTCTTC. Translating it yields CASSPAGGSYNEQFF.

The chain joins TRBV5-5 to TRBJ1-5, with TRBD1 as a possible D gene (5 bases). The CDR3 has 14 amino acids. Germline V gene data show CDR1 as SGHKS and CDR2 as YYEKEE (reference sequence). The V gene lost 2 bases and the J gene lost 6 bases, with 12 bases spanning the gap. The CDR3 nucleotides read TGTGCCAGCAGCTTTACAGGTGTGGGTCAGCCCCAGCATTTT. The encoded protein is CASSFTGVGQPQHF.

This clone has only a few counts. The chain couples TRBV2 to TRBJ1-2; D is possibly TRBD1 (6 bases). Trimming took off 4 bases at V and 8 bases at J, with 17 bases between the two ends. The CDR3 is 14 amino acids. Germline V gives CDR1 SNHLY, CDR2 FYNNEI. The CDR3 reads CASSARQVVHGYTF. In DNA form, the CDR3 reads TGTGCCAGCAGTGCACGACAGGTGGTACACGGCTACACCTTC.

The chain recombines TRBV23-1 with TRBJ2-1; 8 bases match TRBD2. TRBV23-1 falls under the ORF class, with uncertain function. V lost 0 bases to trimming and J lost 2 bases; unmatched junction nucleotides: 3. The length of the CDR3 is 16 residues. Here the CDR3 DNA reads TGCGCCAGCAGTCAATCGAAGCGGGAGCCCTACAATGAGCAGTTCTTC. It is translated as CASSQSKREPYNEQFF.

The J gene is TRBJ1-5, the V gene TRBV5-6; D is unclear. Germline V CDR1 and CDR2: SGHDT, YYEEEE. V was cut by 1 base and J by 3 bases, with 8 bases left in between. The CDR3 covers 14 residues. CDR3 region: CASSLKSDNQPQHF. The CDR3 DNA sequence: TGTGCCAGCAGCTTGAAGAGTGACAATCAGCCCCAGCATTTT.

This clone was detected once. The chain carries TRBV6-5 and TRBJ2-3, with TRBD2 matching 8 bases. Germline-derived CDR1 and CDR2 are MNHEY and SVGAGI. The CDR3 is made up of 14 amino acids. V was pared by 8 bases and J by 5 bases, with 9 bases of the junction left unmatched. The CDR3 DNA sequence: TGTGCCAGCGGTGGGGCGGGAGGACAAGATACGCAGTATTTT. It encodes CASGGAGGQDTQYF.

The chain links TRBV9 to TRBJ2-1; 9 bases line up with TRBD2. Germline assignment: CDR1 SGDLS and CDR2 YYNGEE. The trim removed 4 bases at V and 2 bases at J, leaving 4 bases unmatched. The CDR3 has 15 amino acids. The CDR3 DNA reads as TGTGCCAGCAGCCCCCGCGGGGGGGCCTACAATGAGCAGTTCTTC. Its translation: CASSPRGGAYNEQFF.

The genes are TRBV27 and TRBJ2-2; TRBD2 matches at 8 bases. This CDR3 contains 16 residues. In germline, CDR1 is MNHEY, CDR2 SMNVEV (reference sequence). The J segment lost 1 base and the V segment lost 3 bases, leaving 4 bases of the junction unmatched. As DNA, the CDR3 is TGTGCCAGCAGTTTCTATAGCGGGGAGAACACCGGGGAGCTGTTTTTT. It encodes CASSFYSGENTGELFF.

This chain uses TRBV7-9 with TRBJ2-7; tentative D call: TRBD1 (7 bases). This CDR3 has 14 amino acids. The V and J ends lost 2 bases and 3 bases respectively, with 11 bases between them. Germline V gene data show CDR1 as SEHNR and CDR2 as FQNEAQ (reference sequence). Here the CDR3 DNA reads TGTGCCAGCAGCTTATATCAGGGGGGCTACGAGCAGTACTTC. Translating gives CASSLYQGGYEQYF.

V gene TRBV11-2 combines with J gene TRBJ1-2, with TRBD1 matching over 7 bases. The V segment lost 3 bases and the J segment 4 bases; nucleotides outside the gene matches: 20. CDR1 SGHAT and CDR2 FQNNGV come from the germline V gene. The CDR3 covers 19 residues. The CDR3 is CASSLTPGTEKQGGYGYTF. CDR3 DNA: TGTGCCAGCAGCTTGACCCCCGGGACAGAAAAACAGGGCGGCTATGGCTACACCTTC.